These T cell receptor beta chains were read from a single sample in a study of cytomegalovirus exposure and HLA in healthy donors. TCRdb keeps only in-frame clones here, not all; method: immunoSEQ multiplex PCR. The sample records roughly 89,000 clones, around 81% being singletons. The sample taken for sequencing was PBMCs. These receptors were taken from a woman aged 30 to 39 in good health and CMV-seronegative. Both conserved end residues are part of each CDR3. The order of the fields is J gene, V gene, D gene, clone size, CDR3 DNA, CDR3 protein. D genes are given only for firm matches. Only part of the rows carry a size: once, few, many, or a class if the clone is expanded.

J gene: TRBJ2-1; V gene: TRBV11-2; D gene: .; clone size: .; CDR3 DNA: TGTGCCAGCAGCTTAGGTCTTTTTTCAGGGTACAATGAGCAGTTCTTC; CDR3 protein: CASSLGLFSGYNEQFF
J gene: TRBJ1-1; V gene: TRBV2; D gene: TRBD1; clone size: .; CDR3 DNA: TGTGCCAGCGCCTCACAGGGGGCGAGAACTGAAGCTTTCTTT; CDR3 protein: CASASQGARTEAFF
J gene: TRBJ2-5; V gene: TRBV5-1; D gene: .; clone size: .; CDR3 DNA: TGCGCCAGCAGCCCAGACCAAGAGACCCAGTACTTC; CDR3 protein: CASSPDQETQYF
J gene: TRBJ1-5; V gene: TRBV10-1; D gene: TRBD1; clone size: once; CDR3 DNA: TGCGCCAGCAGTGAGTCGACAGGGCTCCATAGCAATCAGCCCCAGCATTTT; CDR3 protein: CASSESTGLHSNQPQHF
J gene: TRBJ2-3; V gene: TRBV7-2; D gene: TRBD2; clone size: .; CDR3 DNA: TGTGCCAGCAGGCGACTAGCGGGAGGTACAGATACGCAGTATTTT; CDR3 protein: CASRRLAGGTDTQYF
J gene: TRBJ2-2; V gene: TRBV28; D gene: .; clone size: .; CDR3 DNA: TGTGGCCACATAGCCCCCGGGACACTAATATCCGGGGAGCTGTTTTTT; CDR3 protein: CGHIAPGTLISGELFF
J gene: TRBJ1-1; V gene: TRBV4-1; D gene: .; clone size: .; CDR3 DNA: TGCGCCAGCAGCCAAGTTGGGTCAGGGAACACTGAAGCTTTCTTT; CDR3 protein: CASSQVGSGNTEAFF
J gene: TRBJ2-2; V gene: TRBV4-1; D gene: TRBD1; clone size: .; CDR3 DNA: TGCGCCAGCAGCCAACTAAACAGGGGTGGAACCGGGGAGCTGTTTTTT; CDR3 protein: CASSQLNRGGTGELFF
J gene: TRBJ1-1; V gene: TRBV9; D gene: .; clone size: .; CDR3 DNA: TGTGCCAGCAGCGTAGGGGCCTTGGGGAACACTGAAGCTTTCTTT; CDR3 protein: CASSVGALGNTEAFF
J gene: TRBJ1-1; V gene: TRBV2; D gene: .; clone size: .; CDR3 DNA: TGTGCCAGCAGTCCTGATGGTGGCAGACTAAACACTGAAGCTTTCTTT; CDR3 protein: CASSPDGGRLNTEAFF
J gene: TRBJ1-4; V gene: TRBV7-9; D gene: .; clone size: few; CDR3 DNA: TGTGCCAGCAGCTTGCGGGCAGACGGAAATGAAAAACTGTTTTTT; CDR3 protein: CASSLRADGNEKLFF
J gene: TRBJ2-5; V gene: TRBV14; D gene: TRBD1; clone size: .; CDR3 DNA: TGTGCCAGCAGCCCTTGGACAGGGGAAGAGACCCAGTACTTC; CDR3 protein: CASSPWTGEETQYF
J gene: TRBJ2-1; V gene: TRBV15; D gene: TRBD2; clone size: .; CDR3 DNA: TGTGCCACCAGCAGAGATCGGGGCGGGAGCCGCCACAATGAGCAGTTCTTC; CDR3 protein: CATSRDRGGSRHNEQFF
J gene: TRBJ2-2; V gene: TRBV7-9; D gene: TRBD1; clone size: once; CDR3 DNA: TGTGCCAGCAGCTTACCGGGACAGGGGGCCGGGGAGCTGTTTTTT; CDR3 protein: CASSLPGQGAGELFF
J gene: TRBJ2-2; V gene: TRBV7-9; D gene: .; clone size: few; CDR3 DNA: TGTGCCAGCAGCTTAGCGCTGGAGTCCGGGGAGCTGTTTTTT; CDR3 protein: CASSLALESGELFF
J gene: TRBJ2-1; V gene: TRBV7-9; D gene: .; clone size: .; CDR3 DNA: TGTGCCAGCAGTCGAACAAACAATGAGCAGTTCTTC; CDR3 protein: CASSRTNNEQFF
J gene: TRBJ1-5; V gene: TRBV6-1; D gene: .; clone size: .; CDR3 DNA: TGTGCCAGCAGCCGGCGGGATCAGCCCCAGCATTTT; CDR3 protein: CASSRRDQPQHF
J gene: TRBJ2-7; V gene: TRBV10-3; D gene: TRBD1; clone size: .; CDR3 DNA: TGTGCCATCAGTGTAACAGGGGTCGGGTACGAGCAGTACTTC; CDR3 protein: CAISVTGVGYEQYF
J gene: TRBJ2-7; V gene: TRBV11-2; D gene: TRBD1; clone size: .; CDR3 DNA: TGTGCCAGCAGCTTAGGCCTGACAGGGAGCCGGTCTCCCTACGAGCAGTACTTC; CDR3 protein: CASSLGLTGSRSPYEQYF
J gene: TRBJ2-7; V gene: TRBV19; D gene: .; clone size: .; CDR3 DNA: TGTGCCAGTGGTATCGCGGGATGGGGTGAGCAGTACTTC; CDR3 protein: CASGIAGWGEQYF
J gene: TRBJ1-4; V gene: TRBV5-6; D gene: .; clone size: once; CDR3 DNA: TGTGCCAGCACTTTACGGAGGGTCGCTGAAAAACTGTTTTTT; CDR3 protein: CASTLRRVAEKLFF
J gene: TRBJ2-2; V gene: TRBV6-1; D gene: TRBD2; clone size: .; CDR3 DNA: TGTGCCAGCAGTGAATCTAATCGAATACTAGCGGGAGCCACCGGGGAGCTGTTTTTT; CDR3 protein: CASSESNRILAGATGELFF
J gene: TRBJ2-1; V gene: TRBV11-2; D gene: TRBD2; clone size: .; CDR3 DNA: TGTGCCAGCAGCTTTCCCCGCCGCGGGGGAGAGCAGTTCTTC; CDR3 protein: CASSFPRRGGEQFF
J gene: TRBJ2-3; V gene: TRBV4-1; D gene: .; clone size: few; CDR3 DNA: TGCGCCAGCAGCCAAGAACTTCTGCCTAGTTGGACAGATACGCAGTATTTT; CDR3 protein: CASSQELLPSWTDTQYF
J gene: TRBJ2-7; V gene: TRBV7-9; D gene: TRBD1; clone size: .; CDR3 DNA: TGTGCCAGCAGCGAACAGGGGGCTTTCTACGAGCAGTACTTC; CDR3 protein: CASSEQGAFYEQYF
J gene: TRBJ2-7; V gene: TRBV11-3; D gene: .; clone size: .; CDR3 DNA: TGTGCCAGCAGCTTAGGGGGAGACTACGAGCAGTACTTC; CDR3 protein: CASSLGGDYEQYF
J gene: TRBJ1-1; V gene: TRBV25-1; D gene: TRBD1; clone size: .; CDR3 DNA: TGTGCCAGCAGGGATAGGGACAGTATGAACACTGAAGCTTTCTTT; CDR3 protein: CASRDRDSMNTEAFF
J gene: TRBJ2-7; V gene: TRBV5-6; D gene: .; clone size: few; CDR3 DNA: TGTGCCAGCAGCTTGGACAGAAAAGCCTACGAGCAGTACTTC; CDR3 protein: CASSLDRKAYEQYF
J gene: TRBJ2-1; V gene: TRBV27; D gene: .; clone size: few; CDR3 DNA: TGTGCCAGCAGTTCTAGCAATGAGCAGTTCTTC; CDR3 protein: CASSSSNEQFF
J gene: TRBJ2-1; V gene: TRBV7-6; D gene: TRBD2; clone size: .; CDR3 DNA: TGTGCCAGCAGCTCGACTAGCGGGAGGGCCATAGGTGAGCAGTTCTTC; CDR3 protein: CASSSTSGRAIGEQFF